Listed here is a single T cell receptor beta chain. This entry comes from a study of blood T cell repertoires in COVID-19. The table came from immunoSEQ multiplex PCR; TCRdb's copy has only in-frame clones and leaves some out. Counted here are under 150,000 clones, around 89% occurring once; the ten biggest clones make up 28%. This TCR came from a human donor in a cohort sampled during active COVID-19. Source material: peripheral blood.

DNA of the CDR3: TGCAGTGCTAGTCGGGGGACAGGGGGCCGGGAGACCCAGTACTTC. Translation: CSASRGTGGRETQYF. The chain recombines TRBV20-1 with TRBJ2-5, with 12 bases identical to TRBD1. Trimming took 3 bases from V and 5 from J; bases not matched to a gene: 7. The CDR3 is 15 residues long. Germline CDR1 and CDR2: DFQATT and SNEGSKA (reference sequence).